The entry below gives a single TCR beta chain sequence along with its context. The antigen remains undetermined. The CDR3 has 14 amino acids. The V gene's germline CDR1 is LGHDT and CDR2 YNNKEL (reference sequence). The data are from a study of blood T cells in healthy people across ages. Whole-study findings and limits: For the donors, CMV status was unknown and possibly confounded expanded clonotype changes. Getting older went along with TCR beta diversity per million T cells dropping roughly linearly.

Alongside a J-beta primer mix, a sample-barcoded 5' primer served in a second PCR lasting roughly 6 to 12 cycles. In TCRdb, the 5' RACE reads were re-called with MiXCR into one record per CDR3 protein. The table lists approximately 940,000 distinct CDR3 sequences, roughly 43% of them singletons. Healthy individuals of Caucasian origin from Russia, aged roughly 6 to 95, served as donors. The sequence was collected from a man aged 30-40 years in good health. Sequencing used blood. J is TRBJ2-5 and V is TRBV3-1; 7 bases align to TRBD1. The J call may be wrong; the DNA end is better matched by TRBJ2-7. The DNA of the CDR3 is TGTGCCAGCAACCGTGGACAGGTCTCAAACGAGCAGTACTTC. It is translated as CASNRGQVSNEQYF.